The text below deals with one T cell receptor (beta chain). The antigen remains unidentified. The assay was carried out at the deep level. Profiling relied on immunoSEQ multiplex PCR, and the TCRdb table lists in-frame clones only, not all of them. The sample consists of fewer than 1 million clones, 96% of them appearing once. This sample was included in a study of shared clonotypes between healthy human individuals. Study-level information: Samples came from two female and a few male donors aged 18 to 49. Each donor's CD4 naive and CD4 memory cells filled three plates apiece, CD8 naive two, and CD8 memory one.

The study's findings and limits: Clonotypes shared by all four sorted-subset donors had higher generation probabilities than non-shared clonotypes.

V dropped 6 bases and J dropped 6 bases, with 27 bases sitting between them. The CDR3 contains 17 residues. The naive CD8 population came from CD45RO-negative cells selected for CCR7, without terminally differentiated effector memory CD45RA+ cells. Sequencing input: naive CD8+ T cells sorted from blood. The sequence was obtained from a man in his thirties or forties in good health. V and J are TRBV6-7 and TRBJ2-7; D gene uncertain. TRBV6-7 is designated an ORF whose function remains uncertain. CDR3 DNA: TGTGCCAGCAGGGTCCCCCATCCCCATCCACTACTGTGCGAGCAGTACTTC. It specifies CASRVPHPHPLLCEQYF.